The sequence of this T cell receptor beta chain was determined in a study of shared clonotypes between healthy human individuals. The protocol was immunoSEQ multiplex PCR, while the TCRdb copy is restricted to in-frame clones and leaves out a portion. Counted here are 1,400,000 or so clones, less than 99% occurring once; the ten biggest clones make up about 0.4%. Study results and caveats: Larger richness was generally estimated for naive than memory subsets.

This clone was observed a single time. Its antigen is undetermined. This CDR3 is 13 amino acids long. Germline-derived CDR1 and CDR2 are MNHNS and SASEGT. Trimming removed 6 bases at V and 1 base at J, with 7 bases between. The rearrangement joins TRBV6-1 to TRBJ1-5; possible D gene TRBD1, 5 bases. The TCR comes from a man aged 25 to 40 in good health. Sequenced input: naive CD4+ T cells sorted from blood. Subset defined: CD45RA+ positively selected. In DNA, the CDR3 is TGTGCCAGCAGGACAGCGAGCAATCAGCCCCAGCATTTT. Translated: CASRTASNQPQHF.